One sample yielded the 29 T cell receptor beta chains listed below, sequenced in a study of CD8+ T cells in alopecia areata. After isolation, RNA underwent reverse transcription to generate cDNA as the sequencing template. Sequenced by immunoSEQ multiplex PCR; TCRdb stores in-frame clones only, minus some. The table has 4,000 to 4,500 clones, under 70% seen once; the top ten hold around 20%. Input material: skin. These receptors all stem from a human donor in good health.

This chain links TRBV4-1 with TRBJ2-7, with 8 nucleotides matching TRBD1. This CDR3 is 16 amino acids long. The V gene end was trimmed by 4 bases and the J gene end by 2 bases; junction bases not matched to a gene: 10. Germline V gives CDR1 MGHRA, CDR2 YSYEKL. The DNA for the CDR3 is TGCGCCAGCAGCCGACACCGGGACAGGACGGCCTACGAGCAGTACTTC. It specifies CASSRHRDRTAYEQYF.

The CDR3 DNA is TGTGCCAGCAGTGGAAGGGAACGATGGGGAGGTTTCCAAGAAGAGACCCAGTACTTC. The encoded protein is CASSGRERWGGFQEETQYF. This chain joins TRBV6-1 and TRBJ2-5, with a possible D match to TRBD2 (6 bases). The CDR3 loop spans 19 amino acids. V lost 4 bases, J lost 3 bases, and 27 bases lay in between. Per germline, CDR1 MNHNS and CDR2 SASEGT.

The rearrangement uses TRBV21-1 and TRBJ2-3; whether TRBD2, the table's D call, matches the DNA was not checked. TRBV21-1 is flagged as a pseudogene. The CDR3 is 14 residues long. CDR3 sequence: CASIRETDGDTQYF. In DNA form, the CDR3 reads TGTGCCAGCATACGGGAAACAGATGGAGATACGCAGTATTTT.

As to this clone: The junction departs from germline at one end; a sequencing error may be responsible. The CDR3 region is CASSFRPEETQYF. The CDR3 DNA sequence: TGTGCTAGCAGCTTTCGTCCAGAAGAGACCCAGTACTTC. The chain links TRBV7-7 to TRBJ2-5; D remains unclear. The CDR3 loop spans 13 amino acids. From germline, CDR1 is SSHAT and CDR2 FNYEAQ (reference sequence).

In its sample, this clone was seen once. This CDR3 reads CASSFSGGSQPQHF. The CDR3 coding sequence is TGTGCCAGCAGTTTCTCAGGGGGAAGTCAGCCCCAGCATTTT. The chain employs TRBV28 and TRBJ1-5, with TRBD1 matching over 7 bases. The V segment lost 3 bases and the J segment 6 bases; nucleotides outside the gene matches: 5. The CDR3 runs to 14 residues. The germline V gene has CDR1 MDHEN and CDR2 SYDVKM.

V usage is TRBV6-6 and J usage is TRBJ1-3; D might be TRBD1 (5 bases). Germline V gene lookup returns CDR1 MNHNY and CDR2 SVGAGI (reference sequence). V gave up 5 bases and J gave up 2 bases, with 16 bases separating them. The CDR3 length is 16 residues. CDR3 coding DNA: TGTGCCAGCAGTGCAGAGGGGTACAGAGCTGGAAACACCATATATTTT. Its protein is CASSAEGYRAGNTIYF.

The chain employs TRBV6-1 and TRBJ1-6, with 8 bases fitting TRBD1. V was pared by 7 bases and J by 7 bases, with 9 bases of the junction left unmatched. This CDR3 region has 15 residues. Germline V gene data show CDR1 as MNHNS and CDR2 as SASEGT. The CDR3 DNA sequence: TGTGCCAGCATGGAAGGGGACAGGCTAAATTCACCCCTCCACTTT. Amino acids: CASMEGDRLNSPLHF.

The chain recombines TRBV19 with TRBJ1-5; D not certain. V was trimmed by 3 bases and J by 5 bases, leaving 14 bases between them. Germline V gene sequence: CDR1 LNHDA, CDR2 SQIVND (reference sequence). The CDR3 spans 15 residues. The CDR3 bases are TGTGCCAGTAGTATTCTCGGTACGTCTTATCAGCCCCAGCATTTT. This gives the protein CASSILGTSYQPQHF.

V gene TRBV25-1 combines with J gene TRBJ2-1, with D unclear. The germline V gene has CDR1 MGHDK and CDR2 SYGVNS. Trimming left V 7 bases short and J 4 bases short, with 5 bases between. The CDR3 extends over 11 amino acids. This CDR3 is CASTQYNEQFF. CDR3 coding DNA: TGTGCCAGCACCCAATACAATGAGCAGTTCTTC.

The genes are TRBV29-1 and TRBJ2-2; 7 nucleotides match TRBD2. This CDR3 has 15 amino acids. CDR1 SQVTM and CDR2 ANQGSEA come from the germline V gene. After removal of 3 bases from V and 4 bases from J, the junction contained 8 bases not matched to a gene. The CDR3 nucleotides are TGCAGCGTTGATGTAGCTAGCGGAAGCACCGGGGAGCTGTTTTTT. It codes for CSVDVASGSTGELFF.

This rearrangement joins TRBV5-1 to TRBJ2-1; D may be TRBD1 (6 bases). This CDR3 is 15 amino acids long. V was trimmed by 4 bases and J by 6 bases, leaving 17 bases between them. Germline V gene data show CDR1 as SGHRS and CDR2 as YFSETQ. The CDR3 protein is CASSPVWTVGNEQFF. CDR3 bases: TGCGCCAGCAGCCCAGTCTGGACAGTTGGCAATGAGCAGTTCTTC.

This sequence joins TRBV7-9 and TRBJ1-1; 8 bases are shared with TRBD1. CDR3 size: 14 residues. With 2 bases clipped from V and 8 bases from J, the junction kept 7 bases outside the gene matches. Germline V gene sequence: CDR1 SEHNR, CDR2 FQNEAQ (reference sequence). CDR3 coding DNA: TGTGCCAGCAGCTTATACGTCGGACAGGGCGAAGCTTTCTTT. This codes for CASSLYVGQGEAFF.

The chain couples TRBV7-6 to TRBJ2-1; TRBD2 aligns across 8 bases. This CDR3 region has 17 residues. Germline lookup yields CDR1 SGHVS and CDR2 FNYEAQ. V lost 4 bases to trimming and J lost 0 bases; unmatched junction nucleotides: 8. The CDR3 loop reads CASSSLAGQSSYNEQFF. In nucleotides, the CDR3 is TGTGCCAGCAGCTCCTTAGCGGGACAAAGCTCCTACAATGAGCAGTTCTTC. Together with reference TRBV7-6 and TRBJ2-1, the CDR3 gives the full variable domain: GAGVSQSPRYKVTKRGQDVALRCDPISGHVSLYWYRQALGQGPEFLTYFNYEAQQDKSGLPNDRFSAERPEGSISTLTIQRTEQRDSAMYRCASSSLAGQSSYNEQFFGPGTRLTVL.

The V gene is TRBV6-5, the J gene TRBJ2-1; maybe TRBD2 (6 bases). Germline values: CDR1 MNHEY, CDR2 SVGAGI. This CDR3 contains 14 residues. V lost 7 bases and J 6 bases, leaving 16 bases between the germline ends. CDR3 DNA sequence: TGTGCCAGCATCGGGAGCCTAGGGATCAATGAGCAGTTCTTC. Translation: CASIGSLGINEQFF.

J is TRBJ2-1 and V is TRBV6-5, with D maybe TRBD1 (5 bases). This CDR3 comprises 11 residues. Trimming took off 5 bases at V and 10 bases at J, with 9 bases between the two ends. In germline, CDR1 is MNHEY, CDR2 SVGAGI. The CDR3: CASSVNREQFF. CDR3 coding DNA: TGTGCCAGCAGTGTCAACAGGGAGCAGTTCTTC.

This clone occurred a few times. This chain connects TRBV19 to TRBJ1-1; the D gene is possibly TRBD1 (5 bases). The V gene's germline CDR1 is LNHDA and CDR2 SQIVND (reference sequence). The V end lost 7 bases, the J end lost 1 base, and 10 bases lay between the germline ends. This CDR3 comprises 13 residues. As DNA, the CDR3 is TGTGCCAGTACCCAGGGCGCGAACACTGAAGCTTTCTTT. Translated: CASTQGANTEAFF.

The V call is TRBV5-1, the J call TRBJ2-7; the D is unclear. CDR1 is SGHRS and CDR2 is YFSETQ in the germline V gene. This CDR3 is built from 11 residues. V was pared by 4 bases and J by 5 bases, with 7 bases between. DNA for the CDR3: TGCGCCAGCAGCGGAGAGAACGAGCAGTACTTC. It encodes CASSGENEQYF.

The rearrangement uses TRBV7-9 and TRBJ1-4; perhaps TRBD1 as D (5 bases). CDR1 and CDR2 (germline): SEHNR, FQNEAQ (reference sequence). The CDR3 is made up of 13 amino acids. The V and J ends lost 8 bases and 4 bases respectively, with 11 bases between them. CDR3 residues: CASSGQVNEKLFF. DNA of the CDR3: TGTGCCAGCTCCGGACAAGTTAATGAAAAACTGTTTTTT.

J is TRBJ2-7 and V is TRBV28; TRBD2 matches at 12 bases. Germline loops: CDR1 MDHEN, CDR2 SYDVKM. The length of the CDR3 is 16 residues. The V segment lost 6 bases and the J segment 2 bases; nucleotides outside the gene matches: 8. CDR3 nucleotides: TGTGCCAGCAGCCTAAGACTAGCGGGAGTTACCTACGAGCAGTACTTC. The encoded protein is CASSLRLAGVTYEQYF.

The rearrangement joins TRBV11-2 to TRBJ1-2; no clear D. Trimming cost V 5 bases and J 4 bases, with 11 bases left between them. CDR1 is SGHAT and CDR2 is FQNNGV in the germline V gene. The CDR3 length is 13 residues. The CDR3 sequence is CASSPNQAYGYTF. DNA of the CDR3: TGTGCCAGCAGCCCAAATCAGGCCTATGGCTACACCTTC.

The chain links TRBV5-1 to TRBJ2-2; 9 bases map to TRBD2. J was trimmed by 3 bases and V by 2 bases; bases with no gene match: 14. The CDR3 is 19 residues long. Looked up from germline, CDR1 is SGHRS and CDR2 is YFSETQ. The DNA of the CDR3 is TGCGCCAGCAGCTTCCGTTCTGTTAGCGGGAGAGCGTACACCGGGGAGCTGTTTTTT. Amino acids: CASSFRSVSGRAYTGELFF. The complete variable domain, with remaining parts taken from reference TRBV5-1 and TRBJ2-2, reads KAGVTQTPRYLIKTRGQQVTLSCSPISGHRSVSWYQQTPGQGLQFLFEYFSETQRNKGNFPGRFSGRQFSNSRSEMNVSTLELGDSALYLCASSFRSVSGRAYTGELFFGEGSRLTVL.

This rearrangement joins TRBV13 to TRBJ2-1; 12 bases agree with TRBD2. The germline V gene encodes CDR1 PRHDT and CDR2 FYEKMQ (reference sequence). The CDR3 length is 17 residues. V shed 4 bases and J 8 bases; nucleotides not matched to a gene: 12. The DNA for the CDR3 is TGTGCCAGCAGCTCCCCATCCGGGACTAGCGGGCCCGATGAGCAGTTCTTC. Translation gives CASSSPSGTSGPDEQFF.

The chain is built from TRBV30 and TRBJ2-1; weak D call: TRBD2 (5 bases). The CDR3 spans 13 residues. Germline CDR1 and CDR2: GTSNPN and SVGIG (reference sequence). The CDR3 sequence is CAIRWEWGNEQFF. The DNA of the CDR3 is TGTGCTATTCGGTGGGAGTGGGGCAATGAGCAGTTCTTC.

This clone is a singleton in its sample. V and J are TRBV5-8 and TRBJ2-5; D is unresolved. The DNA matches TRBJ2-7 better at its end, which makes the J call doubtful. This CDR3 is 14 amino acids long. The germline V gene has CDR1 SGHTS and CDR2 YDEGEE. CDR3 sequence reads: CASSLGVMPYEQYF. CDR3 bases: TGTGCCAGCAGCTTAGGAGTTATGCCCTACGAGCAGTACTTC.

J is TRBJ1-5 and V is TRBV6-1; 7 bases map to TRBD1. In germline, CDR1 is MNHNS, CDR2 SASEGT. J gave up 2 bases and V 0 bases, and 1 base lay outside the gene matches. CDR3 length equals 15 residues. The DNA of the CDR3 is TGTGCCAGCAGTGAAGCAGGGGGCGGCAATCAGCCCCAGCATTTT. Encoded protein: CASSEAGGGNQPQHF.

The chain recombines TRBV11-2 with TRBJ1-4; tentatively, D is TRBD1 (5 bases). V gave up 1 base and J gave up 6 bases, with 18 bases separating them. Germline assignment: CDR1 SGHAT and CDR2 FQNNGV. There are 17 residues in the CDR3. CDR3 bases: TGTGCCAGCAGCTTAGGCGGCCGACCTGGGACCTATGAAAAACTGTTTTTT. It encodes CASSLGGRPGTYEKLFF.

The V and J genes are TRBV19 and TRBJ1-6, with 7 bases aligning to TRBD1. Germline V gene data show CDR1 as LNHDA and CDR2 as SQIVND (reference sequence). The V segment lost 8 bases and the J segment 9 bases; nucleotides outside the gene matches: 10. The CDR3 totals 14 residues. CDR3 amino acids: CASAKGTVISPLHF. DNA of the CDR3: TGTGCCAGTGCAAAAGGGACAGTTATTTCACCCCTCCACTTT.

This clone has a handful of counts. The rearrangement joins TRBV13 to TRBJ2-1; D unresolved. The CDR3 runs 15 residues. Germline CDR1 is PRHDT and CDR2 is FYEKMQ (reference sequence). V lost 1 base and J lost 8, with 15 bases in between. This CDR3 is CASSLAPGMVDEQFF. In DNA, the CDR3 is TGTGCCAGCAGCTTAGCTCCGGGTATGGTCGATGAGCAGTTCTTC.

The chain couples TRBV19 to TRBJ2-5; a weak D match, TRBD2 (6 bases). The CDR3 sequence is 16 residues long. V was shortened by 3 bases and J by 1 base, with 15 bases between the two germline ends. Germline V CDR1 and CDR2: LNHDA, SQIVND (reference sequence). The CDR3 DNA reads TGTGCCAGTAGTATGTCTAGCGCAAGAACCCAAGAGACCCAGTACTTC. Protein sequence: CASSMSSARTQETQYF.